The present T cell receptor (beta chain) was sequenced within a study of T cells in Graves' hyperthyroidism and ophthalmopathy. Findings and caveats of the study: Stable hyperthyroidism and ophthalmopathy were separated using 13 V-J signatures.

This clonotype was seen at least ten times. Its antigen is as yet unknown. TCR beta CDR3 sequences were amplified from RNA transcripts. First-round RT-PCR of the TCR CDR3 relied on the HTBI primer set. One entry per CDR3 protein results from TCRdb running MiXCR on the multiplex PCR reads. Here the sample spans 540,000 or so distinct CDR3 sequences, roughly 46% being singletons. CDR3 length equals 14 residues. Deletions cut 4 bases from V and 3 bases from J, with 13 bases between. Germline V lookup: CDR1 SGHRS, CDR2 YFSETQ. The sequenced sample was peripheral blood or thyroid tissue (not recorded which). This clonotype originated in an adult woman with Graves' disease, either hyperthyroidism or ophthalmopathy (not recorded which). The chain joins TRBV5-1 to TRBJ2-5; D is undetermined. DNA of the CDR3: TGCGCCAGCAGCCCCGACCCTCCGGAAGAGACCCAGTACTTC. This gives the protein CASSPDPPEETQYF.